The T cell receptor beta chain under discussion was sequenced for a study of blood T cell repertoires in COVID-19. Study overall: PBMCs, B-cell-depleted T cells, or T cells were the source of the cDNA or gDNA that made up the material.

In the original workflow: Amplification with reference gene primers provided the estimates of nucleated cell counts. Assay: immunoSEQ multiplex PCR; the TCRdb copy retains only in-frame clones and omits some. That table supplies the V and J calls and clone size; D and trimming were determined from the DNA. The data show over 250,000 clones, with approximately 83% seen just once and about 14% held by the top ten. This receptor was taken from a human donor in a cohort sampled during active COVID-19. Sequenced sample: peripheral blood.

The CDR3 protein is CASSSPGQETQYF. For the CDR3, the DNA is TGTGCCAGCAGCTCCCCGGGCCAAGAGACCCAGTACTTC. The rearrangement uses TRBV5-4 and TRBJ2-5; D is unclear. CDR1 and CDR2 (germline): SGHNT, YYREEE (reference sequence). V lost 3 bases and J lost 1, with 7 bases in between. The CDR3 has 13 amino acids.